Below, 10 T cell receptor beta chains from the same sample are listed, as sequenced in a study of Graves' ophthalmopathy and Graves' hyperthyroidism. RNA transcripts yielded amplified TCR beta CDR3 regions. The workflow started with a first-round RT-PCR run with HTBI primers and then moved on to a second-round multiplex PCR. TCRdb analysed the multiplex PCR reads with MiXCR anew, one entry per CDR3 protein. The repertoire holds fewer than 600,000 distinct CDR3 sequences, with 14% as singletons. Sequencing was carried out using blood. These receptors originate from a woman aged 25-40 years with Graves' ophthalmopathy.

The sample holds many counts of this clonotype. CDR3 region: CATSRDPTNSPLHF. CDR3 sequence (DNA): TGTGCCACCAGCAGAGATCCCACCAATTCACCCCTCCACTTT. The chain has TRBV15 and TRBJ1-6; D is undetermined. Germline V gene lookup returns CDR1 LNHNV and CDR2 YYDKDF (reference sequence). Trimming left V 0 bases short and J 7 bases short, with 7 bases between. The CDR3 loop spans 14 amino acids.

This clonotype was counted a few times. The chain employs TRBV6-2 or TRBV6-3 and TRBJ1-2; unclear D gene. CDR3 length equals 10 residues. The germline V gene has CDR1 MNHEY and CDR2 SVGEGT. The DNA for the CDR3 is TGTGCAGCGGGGAACTATGGCTACACCTTC. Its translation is CAAGNYGYTF.

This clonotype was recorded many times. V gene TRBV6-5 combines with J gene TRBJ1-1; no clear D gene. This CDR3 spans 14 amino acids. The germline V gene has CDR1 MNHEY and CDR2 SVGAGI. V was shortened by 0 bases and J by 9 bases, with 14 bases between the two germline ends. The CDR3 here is CASSYSSDPYQAFF. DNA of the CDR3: TGTGCCAGCAGTTACTCGTCCGATCCCTACCAAGCTTTCTTT.

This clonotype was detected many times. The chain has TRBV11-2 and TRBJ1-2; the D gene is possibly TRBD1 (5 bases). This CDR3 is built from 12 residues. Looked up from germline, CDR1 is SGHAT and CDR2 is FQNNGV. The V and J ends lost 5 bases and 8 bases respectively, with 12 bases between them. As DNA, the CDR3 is TGTGCCAGCAGCGGGGGGGTGGGAGGCTACACCTTC. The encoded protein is CASSGGVGGYTF.

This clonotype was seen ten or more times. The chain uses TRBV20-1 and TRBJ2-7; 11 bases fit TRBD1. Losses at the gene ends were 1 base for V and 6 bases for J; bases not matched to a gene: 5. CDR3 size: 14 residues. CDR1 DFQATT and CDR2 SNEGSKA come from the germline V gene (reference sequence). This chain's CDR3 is CSARGGQGAVEQYF. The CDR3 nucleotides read TGCAGTGCTAGAGGCGGACAGGGGGCCGTCGAGCAGTACTTC.

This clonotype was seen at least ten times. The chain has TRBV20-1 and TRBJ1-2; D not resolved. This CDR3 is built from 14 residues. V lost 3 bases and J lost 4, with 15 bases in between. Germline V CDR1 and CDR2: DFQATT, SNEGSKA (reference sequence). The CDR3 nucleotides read TGCAGTGCTAGCCCAAGACAAACCATCTATGGCTACACCTTC. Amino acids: CSASPRQTIYGYTF.

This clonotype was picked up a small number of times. The CDR3 DNA reads as TGTGCCTGGGCCACCTCGAGACACAACTCCTACGAGCAGTACTTC. Translating gives CAWATSRHNSYEQYF. The rearrangement joins TRBV30 to TRBJ2-7; unclear D gene. Germline-derived CDR1 and CDR2 are GTSNPN and SVGIG (reference sequence). V was clipped by 5 bases and J by 0 bases, with 17 bases between them. The CDR3 loop spans 15 amino acids. Looking up the rest from reference TRBV30 and TRBJ2-7 gives the full variable domain: SQTIHQWPATLVQPVGSPLSLECTVEGTSNPNLYWYRQAAGRGLQLLFYSVGIGQISSEVPQNLSASRPQDRQFILSSKKLLLSDSGFYLCAWATSRHNSYEQYFGPGTRLTVT.

CDR3: CASSYGAGSPLHF. The CDR3 DNA reads as TGTGCCAGCAGTTACGGGGCGGGTTCACCCCTCCACTTT. The V and J genes are TRBV27 and TRBJ1-6; the D gene is possibly TRBD1 (5 bases). CDR1 and CDR2 from the germline V gene are MNHEY and SMNVEV (reference sequence). The CDR3 has 13 amino acids. V was clipped by 4 bases and J by 9 bases, with 10 bases between them.

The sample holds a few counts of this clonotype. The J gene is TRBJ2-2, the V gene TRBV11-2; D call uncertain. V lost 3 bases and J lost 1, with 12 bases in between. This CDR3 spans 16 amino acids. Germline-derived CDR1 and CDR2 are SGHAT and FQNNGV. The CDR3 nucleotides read TGTGCCAGCAGCTTTCGAGGTCTCGGGAACACCGGGGAGCTGTTTTTT. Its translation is CASSFRGLGNTGELFF.

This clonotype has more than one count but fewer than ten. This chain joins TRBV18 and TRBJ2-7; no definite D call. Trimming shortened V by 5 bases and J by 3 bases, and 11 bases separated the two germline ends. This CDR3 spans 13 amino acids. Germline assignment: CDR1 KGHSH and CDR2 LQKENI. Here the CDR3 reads CASSTSGGYEQYF. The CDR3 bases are TGTGCCAGCTCAACCTCGGGCGGCTACGAGCAGTACTTC.